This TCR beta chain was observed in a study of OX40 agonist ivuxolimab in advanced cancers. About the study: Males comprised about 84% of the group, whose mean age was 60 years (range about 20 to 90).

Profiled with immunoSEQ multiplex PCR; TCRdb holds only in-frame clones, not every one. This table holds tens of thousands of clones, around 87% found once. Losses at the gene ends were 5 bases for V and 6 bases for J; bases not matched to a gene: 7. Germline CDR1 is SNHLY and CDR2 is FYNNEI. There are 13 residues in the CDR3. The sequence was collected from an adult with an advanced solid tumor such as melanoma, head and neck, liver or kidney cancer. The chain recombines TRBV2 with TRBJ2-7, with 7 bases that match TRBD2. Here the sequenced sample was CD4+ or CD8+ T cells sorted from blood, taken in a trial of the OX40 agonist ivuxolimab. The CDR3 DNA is TGTGCCAGCAGTCCTTCCACTAGCGCCGAGCAGTACTTC. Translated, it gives CASSPSTSAEQYF.